These 19 T cell receptor beta chains were sequenced from one sample in a study of Graves' ophthalmopathy and Graves' hyperthyroidism. The TCR beta CDR3 regions underwent amplification from RNA transcripts. HTBI-primed first-round RT-PCR preceded second-round multiplex PCR. In TCRdb, the multiplex PCR reads were re-called with MiXCR into one record per CDR3 protein. The sample consists of 200,000 to 250,000 distinct CDR3 sequences, about a fifth of them appearing once. The sequenced sample was peripheral blood. These receptors came from a woman between 50 and 59 years old with Graves' ophthalmopathy.

To note about this clonotype: The junction shows a germline mismatch at one end, possibly a read error. The chain couples TRBV7-3 to TRBJ1-6, with D possibly TRBD1 on 5 matching bases. The CDR3 runs 17 residues. Per germline, CDR1 SGHTA and CDR2 FQGTGA. The CDR3: CASSLEVRGNHNLPLHF. The DNA for the CDR3 is TGTGCCAGCAGCTTAGAGGTTAGGGGCAACCATAATTTACCCCTCCACTTT.

This clonotype was counted many times. The V and J genes are TRBV11-2 and TRBJ1-6; unclear D gene. V was trimmed by 5 bases and J by 7 bases, leaving 9 bases between them. Germline V gene data show CDR1 as SGHAT and CDR2 as FQNNGV. The CDR3 runs to 13 residues. In nucleotides, the CDR3 is TGTGCCAGCAGCAAAAAGGGAAATTCACCCCTCCACTTT. This translates into CASSKKGNSPLHF.

This clonotype was seen a few times. This chain joins TRBV7-9 and TRBJ2-5; D assignment may be TRBD1 or TRBD2 (5 bases each). V was trimmed by 5 bases and J by 7 bases, leaving 17 bases between them. CDR1 and CDR2 from the germline V gene are SEHNR and FQNEAQ (reference sequence). The CDR3 is made up of 14 amino acids. CDR3 region: CASSQRDQLGTQYF. CDR3 nucleotide sequence: TGTGCCAGCAGCCAAAGGGACCAGTTGGGGACCCAGTACTTC. The variable domain in full, completed from reference TRBV7-9 and TRBJ2-5, reads DTGVSQNPRHKITKRGQNVTFRCDPISEHNRLYWYRQTLGQGPEFLTYFQNEAQLEKSRLLSDRFSAERPKGSFSTLEIQRTEQGDSAMYLCASSQRDQLGTQYFGPGTRLLVL.

This clonotype appeared many times. The genes are TRBV6-1 and TRBJ1-2; tentatively, D is TRBD1 (5 bases). From germline, CDR1 is MNHNS and CDR2 SASEGT. The V end lost 8 bases, the J end lost 8 bases, and 21 bases lay between the germline ends. This CDR3 has 14 residues. In DNA, the CDR3 is TGTGCCAGCGGGGGGAGGCACAAGCCCGGCGGCTACACCTTC. Its translation: CASGGRHKPGGYTF.

This rearrangement joins TRBV11-2 to TRBJ2-5, with TRBD2 matching over 14 bases. The CDR3 has 18 amino acids. CDR1 is SGHAT and CDR2 is FQNNGV in the germline V gene. V lost 4 bases to trimming and J lost 5 bases; unmatched junction nucleotides: 12. CDR3 bases: TGTGCCAGCAGCTACCCGGGACTAGCGGGAGCGGATTGGGAGACCCAGTACTTC. Amino acid sequence: CASSYPGLAGADWETQYF.

Ten or more counts support this clonotype. The chain links TRBV19 to TRBJ2-7; 7 bases are a match to TRBD1. The CDR3 runs 14 residues. Germline assignment: CDR1 LNHDA and CDR2 SQIVND (reference sequence). The V and J ends lost 7 bases and 5 bases, in that order; junction bases with no gene match: 11. CDR3: CASKGAVRSDEQYF. The CDR3 nucleotides read TGTGCCAGTAAGGGGGCTGTACGAAGCGACGAGCAGTACTTC.

In this sample, this clonotype turned up a few times. V usage is TRBV18 and J usage is TRBJ1-3; tentative D call: TRBD1 (5 bases). The CDR3 has 15 amino acids. V lost 1 base to trimming and J lost 0 bases, with 7 bases between them. Germline loops: CDR1 KGHSH, CDR2 LQKENI. This CDR3 is CASSPRTNSGNTIYF. CDR3 nucleotide sequence: TGTGCCAGCTCACCACGGACAAACTCTGGAAACACCATATATTTT.

This clonotype was counted at least ten times. The chain employs TRBV12-3 or TRBV12-4 and TRBJ1-5; 10 bases are a match to TRBD1. V was pared by 2 bases and J by 6 bases, with 4 bases of the junction left unmatched. This CDR3 spans 15 amino acids. The CDR3 reads CASSLYRDRGQPQHF. The CDR3 coding sequence is TGTGCCAGCAGTTTATACCGGGACAGGGGTCAGCCCCAGCATTTT.

The chain joins TRBV28 to TRBJ1-1; D is unresolved. CDR1 MDHEN and CDR2 SYDVKM come from the germline V gene. This CDR3 region has 12 residues. V dropped 0 bases and J dropped 6 bases, with 5 bases sitting between them. The CDR3 DNA reads as TGTGCCAGCAGTTTATGGGAAGCTGAAGCTTTCTTT. Protein: CASSLWEAEAFF. The full variable domain, rest sourced from reference TRBV28 and TRBJ1-1, is DVKVTQSSRYLVKRTGEKVFLECVQDMDHENMFWYRQDPGLGLRLIYFSYDVKMKEKGDIPEGYSVSREKKERFSLILESASTNQTSMYLCASSLWEAEAFFGQGTRLTVV.

This clonotype showed up just once. The chain carries TRBV7-3 and TRBJ1-5; D not certain. CDR3 length: 13 residues. With 10 bases removed from V and 5 bases from J, the gap between germline ends came to 15 bases. Looked up from germline, CDR1 is SGHTA and CDR2 is FQGTGA. DNA for the CDR3: TGTGCCAACCCTAGGGTTGGTCATCAGCCCCAGCATTTT. Translated: CANPRVGHQPQHF.

This clonotype has a count of ten or more. The genes are TRBV27 and TRBJ1-3, with D hard to call. Germline values: CDR1 MNHEY, CDR2 SMNVEV (reference sequence). V lost 0 bases, J lost 4 bases, and 7 bases lay in between. The CDR3 extends over 14 amino acids. The CDR3 region has the DNA TGTGCCAGCAGTTTATCGGGGTCCGGAAACACCATATATTTT. Translated, it gives CASSLSGSGNTIYF.

This clonotype was found many times. A read error may explain this, as a much larger clone is one base away. The rearrangement joins TRBV6-5 to TRBJ2-5, with TRBD1 identical over 8 bases. This CDR3 comprises 15 residues. Germline CDR1 MNHEY, CDR2 SVGAGI. V lost 4 bases to trimming and J lost 7 bases; unmatched junction nucleotides: 11. The CDR3 is CASSSYRGTRGTQYF. In nucleotides, the CDR3 is TGTGCCAGCAGTTCATACAGGGGGACGAGGGGGACCCAGTACTTC.

This clonotype has more than one count but fewer than ten. This sequence joins TRBV3-1 and TRBJ2-4, with D hard to call. V lost 3 bases to trimming and J lost 2 bases, with 5 bases between them. This CDR3 is built from 13 residues. The germline gives CDR1 LGHDT, CDR2 YNNKEL (reference sequence). The CDR3: CASSQRSKNIQYF. CDR3 DNA sequence: TGTGCCAGCAGCCAGAGGTCCAAAAACATTCAGTACTTC.

This clonotype was picked up many times. This chain links TRBV10-3 with TRBJ2-7, with D perhaps assigned TRBD1 or TRBD2 (6 bases each). The CDR3 has 14 amino acids. CDR1 is ENHRY and CDR2 is SYGVKD in the germline V gene. V was clipped by 4 bases and J by 2 bases, with 12 bases between them. This CDR3 reads CAISGGAQTYEQYF. The CDR3 bases are TGTGCCATCAGTGGGGGGGCCCAAACCTACGAGCAGTACTTC.

There are many counts of this clonotype. The V and J genes are TRBV25-1 and TRBJ1-1; D unclear. Looked up from germline, CDR1 is MGHDK and CDR2 is SYGVNS. V gave up 7 bases and J gave up 8 bases, with 14 bases separating them. CDR3 length equals 12 residues. The CDR3 bases are TGTGCCAGCATTGGGTTGCCGAGCGAAGCTTTCTTT. Protein product: CASIGLPSEAFF.

There are many counts of this clonotype. This chain links TRBV5-1 with TRBJ2-7; no firm D call. Germline V gives CDR1 SGHRS, CDR2 YFSETQ. CDR3 length: 13 residues. Trimming removed 0 bases from V and 4 bases from J, with 8 bases in between. The DNA of the CDR3 is TGCGCCAGCAGCTTGGTGGACGATTACGAGCAGTACTTC. It codes for CASSLVDDYEQYF. Full variable domain (missing parts from reference TRBV5-1 and TRBJ2-7): KAGVTQTPRYLIKTRGQQVTLSCSPISGHRSVSWYQQTPGQGLQFLFEYFSETQRNKGNFPGRFSGRQFSNSRSEMNVSTLELGDSALYLCASSLVDDYEQYFGPGTRLTVT.

The chain is built from TRBV20-1 and TRBJ1-5; TRBD1 aligns across 8 bases. Germline-derived CDR1 and CDR2 are DFQATT and SNEGSKA (reference sequence). The CDR3 runs 17 residues. Unmatched junction bases numbered 13, after V lost 6 bases and J lost 0 bases. The CDR3 DNA is TGCAGTGCCCCACCCCGGGCAGGGGGCACTAGCAATCAGCCCCAGCATTTT. Residues: CSAPPRAGGTSNQPQHF.

J is TRBJ2-7 and V is TRBV28, with 8 positions matching TRBD1. Germline CDR1 is MDHEN and CDR2 is SYDVKM. Trimming at V came to 8 bases and at J to 3 bases, leaving 9 bases not matched to a gene. The CDR3 extends over 14 amino acids. CDR3 loop: CASQLGQGSYEQYF. The CDR3 DNA sequence: TGTGCCAGCCAGCTAGGACAGGGAAGCTACGAGCAGTACTTC.

This clonotype was seen ten or more times. This sequence joins TRBV6-5 and TRBJ2-7; tentative D call: TRBD1 (5 bases). Looked up from germline, CDR1 is MNHEY and CDR2 is SVGAGI. The V gene lost 2 bases and the J gene lost 5 bases, with 10 bases spanning the gap. This CDR3 comprises 13 residues. This CDR3 reads CASSYPGIHEQYF. In nucleotides, the CDR3 is TGTGCCAGCAGTTACCCAGGGATCCACGAGCAGTACTTC.